This T cell receptor beta chain was observed in a study of cytomegalovirus exposure and HLA in healthy donors. Germline lookup yields CDR1 MNHEY and CDR2 SMNVEV (reference sequence). This CDR3 comprises 15 residues. V lost 5 bases, J lost 1 base, and 7 bases stayed unmatched. Using immunoSEQ multiplex PCR, the repertoire was profiled, and TCRdb retains in-frame clones only, with some absent. Among a few hundred thousand clones listed, roughly 90% were seen once. The V and J genes are TRBV27 and TRBJ1-1; 7 bases match TRBD1. Source material: PBMCs. The source of this sequence is a woman younger than 30 in good health and CMV-seronegative. CDR3 DNA sequence: TGTGCCAGCAGTAGCTGGACAGGTTCGAACACTGAAGCTTTCTTT. Its protein is CASSSWTGSNTEAFF.